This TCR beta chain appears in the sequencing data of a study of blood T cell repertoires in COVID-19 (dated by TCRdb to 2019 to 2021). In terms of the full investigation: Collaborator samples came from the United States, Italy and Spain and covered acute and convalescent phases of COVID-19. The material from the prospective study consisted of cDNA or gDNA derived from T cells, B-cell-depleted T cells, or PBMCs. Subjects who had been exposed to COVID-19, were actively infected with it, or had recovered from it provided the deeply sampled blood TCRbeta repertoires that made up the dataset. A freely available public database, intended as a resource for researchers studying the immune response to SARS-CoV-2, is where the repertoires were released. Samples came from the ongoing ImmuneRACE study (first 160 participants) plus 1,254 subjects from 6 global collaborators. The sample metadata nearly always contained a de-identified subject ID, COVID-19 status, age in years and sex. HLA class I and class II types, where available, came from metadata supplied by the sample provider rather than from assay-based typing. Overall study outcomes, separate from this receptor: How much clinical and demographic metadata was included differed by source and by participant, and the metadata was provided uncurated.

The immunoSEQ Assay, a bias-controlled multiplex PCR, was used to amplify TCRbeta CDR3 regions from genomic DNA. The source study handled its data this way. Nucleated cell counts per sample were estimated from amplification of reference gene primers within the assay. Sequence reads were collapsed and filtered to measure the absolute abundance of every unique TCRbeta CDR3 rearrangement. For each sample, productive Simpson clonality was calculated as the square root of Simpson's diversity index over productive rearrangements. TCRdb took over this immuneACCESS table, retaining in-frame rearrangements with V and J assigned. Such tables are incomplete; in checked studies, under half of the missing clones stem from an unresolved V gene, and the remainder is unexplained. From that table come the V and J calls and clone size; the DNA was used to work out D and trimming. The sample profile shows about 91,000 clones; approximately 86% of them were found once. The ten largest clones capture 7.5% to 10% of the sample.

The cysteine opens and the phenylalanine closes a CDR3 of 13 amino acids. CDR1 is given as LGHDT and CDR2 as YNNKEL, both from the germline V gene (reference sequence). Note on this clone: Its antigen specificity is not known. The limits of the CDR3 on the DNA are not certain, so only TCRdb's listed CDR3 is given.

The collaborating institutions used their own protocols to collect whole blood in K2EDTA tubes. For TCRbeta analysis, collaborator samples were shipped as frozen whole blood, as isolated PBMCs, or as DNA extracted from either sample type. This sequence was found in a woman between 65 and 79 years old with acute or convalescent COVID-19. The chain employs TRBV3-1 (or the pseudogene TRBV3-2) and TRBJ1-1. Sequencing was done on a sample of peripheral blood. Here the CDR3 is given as CASSPSTLHEAFF.